The 13 T cell receptor beta chains in this list originate from one sample, sequenced in a study of shared clonotypes between healthy human individuals. Some clones are missing from TCRdb's copy, which holds only in-frame ones; the method was immunoSEQ multiplex PCR. The table has around 500,000 clones, 76% seen once. The sequenced sample consisted of PBMCs. These receptors were taken from a woman aged 40-49 years in good health. Some clones in this sample may be carry-over from other donors' samples.

A remark on this clone: A much more abundant neighbour one base away suggests this may be a read error. Additional DNA sequences in this sample encode the identical CDR3. The CDR3 DNA is TGTGCCAGCTCACCGCAAACAGGGGCGAATGAAAAACTGTTCTTT. Translated, it gives CASSPQTGANEKLFF. The V gene is TRBV18, the J gene TRBJ1-4, with 7 nucleotides matching TRBD1. CDR3 length: 15 amino acids. CDR1 and CDR2 from the germline V gene are KGHSH and LQKENI. Supplemented by reference TRBV18 and TRBJ1-4, the full variable domain reads NAGVMQNPRHLVRRRGQEARLRCSPMKGHSHVYWYRQLPEEGLKFMVYLQKENIIDESGMPKERFSAEFPKEGPSILRIQQVVRGDSAAYFCASSPQTGANEKLFFGSGTQLSVL.

As concerns this clone: This sequence may be a read error, since a much larger clone differs from it by one base. V usage is TRBV6-1 and J usage is TRBJ2-7; the D call may be TRBD1 or TRBD2 (6 bases each). Germline-derived CDR1 and CDR2 are MNHNS and SASEGT. Between the trimmed V and J ends, which lost 5 bases and 0 bases, there was a span of 14 bases. CDR3 length: 15 amino acids. CDR3 nucleotides: TGTGCCAGCAGTAGCGGGCCGGGGGCCTCCTACGAGCAGTACTTC. It encodes CASSSGPGASYEQYF.

The CDR3 region is CASSLEQVAGVRNEQFF. CDR3 coding DNA: TGCGCCAGCAGCCTCGAACAGGTAGCGGGAGTACGCAATGAGCAGTTCTTC. V and J are TRBV4-3 and TRBJ2-1; TRBD2 matches 9 bases. This CDR3 has 17 amino acids. The V gene's germline CDR1 is LGHNA and CDR2 YSLEER. V was clipped by 4 bases and J by 6 bases; unmatched bases: 13.

The CDR3 bases are TGTGCCAGCAGCTACTCTGCCGTCTACAATGAGCAGTTCTTC. It specifies CASSYSAVYNEQFF. The J gene is TRBJ2-1, the V gene TRBV28, with D hard to call. Deletions cut 6 bases from V and 3 bases from J, with 12 bases between. The CDR3 runs to 14 residues. Germline CDR1 is MDHEN and CDR2 is SYDVKM.

The gene calls are TRBV15 and TRBJ2-2; D call uncertain. The CDR3 extends over 15 amino acids. In germline, CDR1 is LNHNV, CDR2 YYDKDF (reference sequence). V lost 0 bases to trimming and J lost 2 bases, with 7 bases between them. As DNA, the CDR3 is TGTGCCACCAGCAGAGAAGCCGGCAACACCGGGGAGCTGTTTTTT. This sequence encodes CATSREAGNTGELFF.

The rearrangement links TRBV27 to TRBJ2-7, with D maybe TRBD1 (5 bases). This CDR3 is 14 amino acids long. The germline V and J ends were trimmed by 2 bases and 4 bases, with 12 bases remaining between them. Germline V gives CDR1 MNHEY, CDR2 SMNVEV (reference sequence). CDR3 in amino acids: CASSLSKTVYEQYF. The CDR3 region has the DNA TGTGCCAGCAGTTTAAGTAAGACAGTTTACGAGCAGTACTTC.

The chain couples TRBV7-9 to TRBJ2-5, with D tentatively TRBD1 (6 bases). Per the germline V gene, CDR1 is SEHNR and CDR2 is FQNEAQ (reference sequence). The length of the CDR3 is 13 residues. Trimming took 5 bases from V and 5 from J, leaving 12 bases between them. The CDR3 is CASSQGSGETQYF. CDR3 DNA: TGTGCCAGCAGCCAGGGGTCTGGGGAGACCCAGTACTTC.

This clone occurred a few times. V is TRBV5-1 and J is TRBJ2-3, with 13 positions matching TRBD2. The CDR3 spans 16 residues. The J segment lost 2 bases and the V segment lost 4 bases, leaving 4 bases of the junction unmatched. Germline V lookup: CDR1 SGHRS, CDR2 YFSETQ. The CDR3 region has the DNA TGCGCCAGCAGCCTGGGACTAGCGGGAACCACAGATACGCAGTATTTT. Translated, it gives CASSLGLAGTTDTQYF.

This clone was recorded a few times. The chain couples TRBV14 to TRBJ2-7, with D possibly matching TRBD1 (6 bases). Germline V gene lookup returns CDR1 SGHDN and CDR2 FVKESK. This CDR3 has 12 amino acids. The V end lost 1 base, the J end lost 6 bases, and 7 bases lay between the germline ends. The chain's CDR3 is CASSQGRGEQYF. For the CDR3, the DNA is TGTGCCAGCAGCCAAGGCAGGGGCGAGCAGTACTTC.

The chain joins TRBV28 to TRBJ2-2; 9 nucleotides agree with TRBD1. Germline V gene sequence: CDR1 MDHEN, CDR2 SYDVKM. The CDR3 length is 15 residues. Trimming cost V 4 bases and J 6 bases; bases outside gene matches: 6. The CDR3 DNA follows: TGTGCCAGCAGTTCGGGACAGGGTGAAGCCGGGGAGCTGTTTTTT. Translation gives CASSSGQGEAGELFF.

J is TRBJ2-7 and V is TRBV11-1, with 12 bases identical to TRBD2. Unmatched junction bases numbered 2, after V lost 3 bases and J lost 5 bases. CDR3 length: 14 amino acids. Germline V CDR1 and CDR2: SGHAT, FQDESV (reference sequence). The CDR3 bases are TGTGCCAGCAGCTTGGGACTAGCGGGCGACGAGCAGTACTTC. This encodes CASSLGLAGDEQYF.

The gene calls are TRBV14 and TRBJ2-2; TRBD2 matches at 7 bases. Per germline, CDR1 SGHDN and CDR2 FVKESK. The CDR3 length is 15 residues. The ends lost 2 bases at V and 6 bases at J; junction bases unmatched: 6. For the CDR3, the DNA is TGTGCCAGCAGCCAACTCAGCGGGACTTCCGGGGAGCTGTTTTTT. This translates into CASSQLSGTSGELFF.

The chain employs TRBV27 and TRBJ2-7; no firm D call. Germline lookup yields CDR1 MNHEY and CDR2 SMNVEV (reference sequence). Trimming removed 0 bases at V and 6 bases at J, with 12 bases between. There are 14 residues in the CDR3. The CDR3 sequence: CASSLSASISEQYF. The DNA for the CDR3 is TGTGCCAGCAGTTTATCCGCGAGTATAAGCGAGCAGTACTTC.